The rows below give T cell receptor beta chains drawn from one sample of a study of shared clonotypes between healthy human individuals. Some clones are missing from TCRdb's copy, which holds only in-frame ones; the method was immunoSEQ multiplex PCR. The data hold under 2,500,000 clones, with around 95% observed a single time. Sequenced: naive CD4+ T cells sorted from blood. These receptors all stem from a young man in good health. Each CDR3 is given with its conserved first and last residue. The order of the fields is clone size, D gene, V gene, J gene, CDR3 protein, CDR3 DNA. The D gene is left open where the match is weak. Some rows have no size entry. The others give once, few or many, or a class for an expanded clone.

>NA|NA|TRBV7-3|TRBJ2-2
CASSYTFSGELFF
TGTGCCAGCAGCTACACCTTTAGCGGGGAGCTGTTTTTT
>NA|TRBD2|TRBV7-9|TRBJ2-1
CASSLETSGRYNEQFF
TGTGCCAGCAGCTTAGAAACTAGCGGTCGGTACAATGAGCAGTTCTTC
>NA|TRBD2|TRBV27|TRBJ2-3
CASSSGLAGVDTQYF
TGTGCCAGCAGTTCGGGACTAGCGGGGGTAGATACGCAGTATTTT
>NA|TRBD1|TRBV29-1|TRBJ2-7
CSVAAGTGVNYEQYF
TGCAGCGTTGCGGCGGGGACAGGGGTTAACTACGAGCAGTACTTC
>NA|NA|TRBV4-1|TRBJ2-3
CASSQLHSWTDTQYF
TGCGCCAGCAGCCAACTTCATAGTTGGACAGATACGCAGTATTTT
>NA|TRBD1|TRBV19|TRBJ1-2
CASSRPGQGWWGYTF
TGTGCCAGTAGTAGACCGGGACAGGGTTGGTGGGGCTACACCTTC
>NA|NA|TRBV5-6|TRBJ1-4
CASSSTPREKLFF
TGTGCCAGCAGCTCAACCCCCCGCGAAAAACTGTTTTTT
>NA|NA|TRBV5-4|TRBJ1-2
CASSLAGDGYTF
TGTGCCAGCAGCTTGGCAGGAGATGGCTACACCTTC
>NA|TRBD2|TRBV7-6|TRBJ2-2
CASKTSGGATGELFF
TGTGCCAGCAAGACTAGCGGGGGGGCCACCGGGGAGCTGTTTTTT
>once|TRBD1|TRBV6-1|TRBJ1-2
CASRGMGLGTGTLYGYTF
TGTGCCAGCCGTGGGATGGGCCTCGGGACAGGGACTCTCTATGGCTACACCTTC
>NA|TRBD2|TRBV5-6|TRBJ2-3
CASSLGSGQGDTQYF
TGTGCCAGCAGCTTGGGTAGCGGGCAAGGAGATACGCAGTATTTT
>NA|NA|TRBV28|TRBJ2-7
CASSLSARSSYEQYF
TGTGCCAGCAGTTTATCTGCCCGAAGCTCCTACGAGCAGTACTTC
>NA|TRBD2|TRBV18|TRBJ2-3
CASSPLPGLEGTDTQYF
TGTGCCAGCTCACCACTCCCTGGACTAGAAGGGACAGATACGCAGTATTTT
>NA|NA|TRBV10-3|TRBJ1-1
CAISAGTEAFF
TGTGCCATCAGTGCTGGGACTGAAGCTTTCTTT
>NA|NA|TRBV30|TRBJ2-1
CAWSVRSGTYNEQFF
TGTGCCTGGAGTGTACGAAGCGGTACTTACAATGAGCAGTTCTTC
>NA|NA|TRBV18|TRBJ2-7
CASSYGTVYEQYF
TGTGCCAGCTCATATGGGACTGTCTACGAGCAGTACTTC
>NA|TRBD1|TRBV7-3|TRBJ1-2
CASSLGTRDRLIQSGGYTF
TGTGCCAGCAGCTTAGGCACCAGGGACAGGCTTATACAATCGGGTGGCTACACCTTC
>NA|NA|TRBV28|TRBJ1-5
CASSFQGNQPQHF
TGTGCCAGCAGTTTCCAGGGGAATCAGCCCCAGCATTTT
>NA|TRBD2|TRBV18|TRBJ2-5
CASSPIAGEETQYF
TGTGCCAGCTCACCAATAGCGGGGGAGGAGACCCAGTACTTC
>NA|TRBD1|TRBV5-6|TRBJ1-5
CASSLARTGGNQPQHF
TGTGCCAGCAGCTTGGCCCGGACAGGGGGCAATCAGCCCCAGCATTTT
>NA|NA|TRBV7-6|TRBJ2-7
CASSLRVSYEQYF
TGTGCCAGCAGCTTAAGGGTTAGCTACGAGCAGTACTTC
>once|NA|TRBV9|TRBJ2-1
CASSVRGGRDEQFF
TGTGCCAGCAGCGTCAGAGGAGGGCGGGATGAGCAGTTCTTC
>NA|TRBD1|TRBV27|TRBJ2-2
CASSEQGALGWLFF
TGTGCCAGCAGCGAACAGGGGGCGCTGGGATGGCTGTTTTTT
>NA|TRBD1|TRBV9|TRBJ2-5
CASSGQGVLGETQYF
TGTGCCAGCAGCGGACAGGGGGTTTTAGGAGAGACCCAGTACTTC
>once|NA|TRBV10-3|TRBJ2-5
CAIGNAGAQETQYF
TGTGCCATCGGTAATGCAGGGGCCCAAGAGACCCAGTACTTC
>NA|NA|TRBV29-1|TRBJ2-3
CSVGPQGTDTQYF
TGCAGCGTTGGCCCACAGGGAACCGATACGCAGTATTTT
>NA|TRBD1|TRBV10-3|TRBJ1-4
CAISESRGRIEKLFF
TGTGCCATCAGTGAGTCTAGGGGGCGGATTGAAAAACTGTTTTTT
>NA|NA|TRBV7-2|TRBJ1-3
CASSSRGPGNTIYF
TGTGCCAGCAGCTCGAGGGGTCCTGGAAACACCATATATTTT
>NA|NA|TRBV6-5|TRBJ1-5
CASGGGGQPQHF
TGTGCCAGCGGAGGGGGAGGTCAGCCCCAGCATTTT
>NA|NA|TRBV9|TRBJ2-1
CASSVWIQGSYNEQFF
TGTGCCAGCAGCGTATGGATACAGGGTTCTTACAATGAGCAGTTCTTC
>once|TRBD1|TRBV10-2|TRBJ2-7
CASRGQDFTPYF
TGCGCCAGCAGAGGACAGGACTTCACTCCGTACTTC
>once|TRBD1|TRBV30|TRBJ2-3
CAWSGDRGDTQYF
TGTGCCTGGAGTGGGGACAGGGGGGATACGCAGTATTTT
>NA|TRBD2|TRBV6-1|TRBJ2-2
CASSSGGATGELFF
TGTGCCAGCAGTAGCGGGGGGGCGACCGGGGAGCTGTTTTTT
>NA|TRBD1|TRBV18|TRBJ1-3
CASSRLPGQGSGNTIYF
TGTGCCAGCTCCCGTCTTCCGGGACAGGGCTCCGGAAACACCATATATTTT
>NA|TRBD2|TRBV5-1|TRBJ2-3
CASSLEIGGATDTQYF
TGCGCCAGCAGCTTGGAGATCGGGGGGGCCACAGATACGCAGTATTTT
>NA|TRBD1|TRBV5-1|TRBJ1-1
CASSEGQRLMNTEAFF
TGCGCCAGCAGCGAGGGACAGCGCCTCATGAACACTGAAGCTTTCTTT
>NA|NA|TRBV5-6|TRBJ2-7
CASSLPGVYEQYF
TGTGCCAGCAGCTTGCCGGGGGTCTACGAGCAGTACTTC
>NA|NA|TRBV6-1|TRBJ2-2
CASSEWTANTGELFF
TGTGCCAGCAGTGAATGGACAGCGAACACCGGGGAGCTGTTTTTT
>NA|NA|TRBV7-2|TRBJ2-2
CASSLAGPAGTGELFF
TGTGCCAGCAGCTTAGCGGGCCCAGCCGGGACCGGGGAGCTGTTTTTT
>NA|NA|TRBV4-3|TRBJ1-6
CASSPGGFYNSPLHF
TGCGCCAGCAGCCCCGGCGGTTTCTATAATTCACCCCTCCACTTT
>NA|NA|TRBV5-8|TRBJ1-5
CASSRKSQGGDQPQHF
TGTGCCAGCAGCCGAAAGTCACAGGGAGGGGATCAGCCCCAGCATTTT
>few|NA|TRBV20-1|TRBJ2-7
CSALSSNEQYF
TGCAGTGCTCTCTCTAGCAACGAGCAGTACTTC
>NA|NA|TRBV7-8|TRBJ2-7
CASSVADGPLVYEQYF
TGTGCCAGCAGTGTGGCCGACGGGCCCCTGGTCTACGAGCAGTACTTC
>NA|TRBD1|TRBV2|TRBJ2-7
CASTPSMGTGRSYEQYF
TGTGCCAGCACCCCCAGTATGGGGACAGGCCGTTCCTACGAGCAGTACTTC